Sequencing of this T cell receptor beta chain was carried out in a study of cytomegalovirus exposure and HLA in healthy donors. About the study: In a previous analysis, 100 million to 140 million unique TCR beta sequences were found from 150 million to 200 million T cells. The Caucasian-associated ancestry cluster contained approximately 81% of the approximately 430 genotyped donors.

CDR1 is MNHNY, CDR2 SVGAGI, per germline (reference sequence). V was pared by 8 bases and J by 7 bases, with 9 bases of the junction left unmatched. The CDR3 length is 14 residues. Notes on this clone: Its antigen is currently unknown.

Points from the study as a whole: In a later analysis, the majority of CMV-associated beta chains seemingly showed HLA restriction.

Primers included in the PCR were 60 Vbeta and 13 Jbeta primers. Data came from immunoSEQ multiplex PCR; TCRdb stores just in-frame clones and leaves some out. The data contain 160,000 or so clones, around four fifths of them singletons. This clonotype originated in a male donor in good health and CMV-seronegative. What was sequenced was PBMCs. The chain links TRBV6-6 to TRBJ1-3; 9 nucleotides agree with TRBD1. The CDR3 reads CASCPGTGRNTIYF. Here the CDR3 DNA reads TGTGCCAGCTGCCCTGGGACAGGGAGGAACACCATATATTTT.